These 5 T cell receptor beta chains share one sample of origin, sequenced in a study of cytomegalovirus exposure and HLA in healthy donors. The PCR contained 60 Vbeta and 13 Jbeta primers. Here immunoSEQ multiplex PCR was the method, and the copy in TCRdb shows in-frame clones only, minus some. The repertoire holds 150,000 to 200,000 clones, with roughly 80% as singletons. Material for sequencing was PBMCs. The receptors come from a man aged 25-45 years in good health and CMV-seronegative.

The chain combines TRBV10-1 with TRBJ1-1; 9 bases line up with TRBD1. V was pared by 5 bases and J by 7 bases, with 8 bases of the junction left unmatched. The germline V gene has CDR1 WNHNN and CDR2 SYGVQD (reference sequence). This CDR3 has 14 amino acids. This CDR3 reads CASSSNRGRDEAFF. In DNA, the CDR3 is TGCGCCAGCAGTTCGAACAGGGGGCGGGATGAAGCTTTCTTT.

Turning to this clone: One junction end disagrees with the germline gene, perhaps due to a read error. The gene calls are TRBV7-7 and TRBJ2-5, with 7 bases fitting TRBD1. The V gene's germline CDR1 is SSHAT and CDR2 FNYEAQ (reference sequence). The CDR3 runs 19 residues. CDR3 loop: CASSLIFVRRTGSQETQYF. The CDR3 DNA sequence: TGTGCTAGCAGCTTAATCTTCGTTCGGCGGACAGGTAGCCAAGAGACCCAGTACTTC.

The chain is built from TRBV10-3 and TRBJ1-2, with 8 bases fitting TRBD1. CDR3 length: 17 residues. From germline, CDR1 is ENHRY and CDR2 SYGVKD. Trimming at V came to 2 bases and at J to 1 base, leaving 9 bases not matched to a gene. The CDR3 reads CAISERTGPGGNYGYTF. CDR3 nucleotide sequence: TGTGCCATCAGTGAGAGGACAGGGCCGGGGGGTAACTATGGCTACACCTTC.

V is TRBV28 and J is TRBJ1-6; TRBD1 matches at 7 bases. V shed 5 bases and J 6 bases; nucleotides not matched to a gene: 7. The length of the CDR3 is 15 residues. The germline CDR1 and CDR2 sequences are MDHEN and SYDVKM. The CDR3 loop is CASSLSGTVNSPLHF. CDR3 in DNA: TGTGCCAGCAGTCTCTCCGGGACAGTTAATTCACCCCTCCACTTT. The whole variable domain, filled in from reference TRBV28 and TRBJ1-6, reads DVKVTQSSRYLVKRTGEKVFLECVQDMDHENMFWYRQDPGLGLRLIYFSYDVKMKEKGDIPEGYSVSREKKERFSLILESASTNQTSMYLCASSLSGTVNSPLHFGNGTRLTVT.

This chain's CDR3 is CASSPKQGALTEAFF. In DNA, the CDR3 is TGTGCCAGCTCACCTAAGCAGGGGGCTTTAACTGAAGCTTTCTTT. This chain uses TRBV18 with TRBJ1-1; TRBD1 matches at 8 bases. The CDR3 has 15 residues. Looked up from germline, CDR1 is KGHSH and CDR2 is LQKENI. Trimming took 3 bases from V and 5 from J; bases not matched to a gene: 8. The whole variable domain, remainder taken from reference TRBV18 and TRBJ1-1, is NAGVMQNPRHLVRRRGQEARLRCSPMKGHSHVYWYRQLPEEGLKFMVYLQKENIIDESGMPKERFSAEFPKEGPSILRIQQVVRGDSAAYFCASSPKQGALTEAFFGQGTRLTVV.